This is a list of T cell receptor beta chains from one sample in a study of T cell clones after liver transplantation. Data came from immunoSEQ multiplex PCR; TCRdb stores just in-frame clones and leaves some out. Of around 26,000 clones in the sample, more than 65% were seen once. The sequencing here drew on CD4+ T cells from blood, taken before liver transplant. Receptors were obtained from a human donor who received a liver transplant. CDR3s include the opening cysteine and the closing phenylalanine or tryptophan. The order of the fields is J gene, V gene, clone size, D gene, CDR3 DNA, CDR3 protein. D genes are given only for firm matches. Some rows have no size entry. The others give once, few or many, or a class for an expanded clone.

>TRBJ1-2|TRBV5-1|-|TRBD1
TGCGCCAGTGACGTTGGACAGGGAGGGGGCTACACCTTC
CASDVGQGGGYTF
>TRBJ2-1|TRBV5-5|-|-
TGTGCCAGCAGCCCCCAGGCATCTAACAATGAGCAGTTCTTC
CASSPQASNNEQFF
>TRBJ1-1|TRBV2|few|TRBD1
TGTGCCAGCACTCAGACAGGGACCACTGAAGCTTTCTTT
CASTQTGTTEAFF
>TRBJ1-2|TRBV2|once|-
TGTGCCAGCAGCCTAGGGGCAGGGCAAGACTATGGCTACACCTTC
CASSLGAGQDYGYTF
>TRBJ2-5|TRBV11-3|-|-
TGTGCCAGCAGCTTAGGATTGGGGGCACTAAACCAAGAGACCCAGTACTTC
CASSLGLGALNQETQYF
>TRBJ2-3|TRBV18|-|-
TGTGCCAGCTCACAAGCACCCGTCACAGATACGCAGTATTTT
CASSQAPVTDTQYF
>TRBJ2-7|TRBV28|few|TRBD1
TGTGCCAGCACCAGCGGAGGCAGGGGGTACGAGCAGTACTTC
CASTSGGRGYEQYF
>TRBJ1-2|TRBV6-1|-|-
TGTGCCAGCAGTGCCCAAGAGGCCTCCGCCCGCGGCTACACCTTC
CASSAQEASARGYTF
>TRBJ2-2|TRBV20-1|-|-
TGCAGTGCTACCGGGACCGGGGAGCTGTTTTTT
CSATGTGELFF
>TRBJ2-3|TRBV5-1|-|TRBD2
TGCGCCAGCAGCTTGGGTAGCGGGGGCACAGATACGCAGTATTTT
CASSLGSGGTDTQYF
>TRBJ2-1|TRBV19|-|-
TGTGCCAGTAGTATGCAGGTAAATGAGCAGTTCTTC
CASSMQVNEQFF
>TRBJ2-2|TRBV28|few|TRBD2
TGTGCCAGCAGCTTGAGGACTAGCGGGGCGAACACCGGGGAGCTGTTTTTT
CASSLRTSGANTGELFF
>TRBJ1-1|TRBV4-2|-|TRBD1
TGTGCCAGCAGCCAATCACGAGGGACAGGGTGGGTTACTGAAGCTTTCTTT
CASSQSRGTGWVTEAFF
>TRBJ1-2|TRBV30|-|-
TGTGCCTGGCGACAGGAGGGATATGGCTACACCTTC
CAWRQEGYGYTF
>TRBJ1-2|TRBV7-2|-|-
TGTGCCAGCAGCTCCTCTATTCGTGGCTACACCTTC
CASSSSIRGYTF
>TRBJ2-3|TRBV7-8|-|-
TGTGCCAGCAGCTTAGCACTCCTAGATACGCAGTATTTT
CASSLALLDTQYF
>TRBJ2-1|TRBV6-6|-|TRBD2
TGTGCCAGCAGAGATTCCGGGACTAGCGGGGGAGATGAGCAGTTCTTC
CASRDSGTSGGDEQFF
>TRBJ2-5|TRBV2|-|-
TGTGCCAGCAGTGGGTTAGAGACCCAGTACTTC
CASSGLETQYF
>TRBJ1-1|TRBV5-6|-|TRBD1
TGTGCCAGCAGCCGAACGAGAGCAGGGGGCACTGAAGCTTTCTTT
CASSRTRAGGTEAFF
>TRBJ2-3|TRBV9|-|-
TGTGCCAGCAGCGTAGGGCCGCCAGATACGCAGTATTTT
CASSVGPPDTQYF
>TRBJ1-3|TRBV5-4|-|-
TGTGCCAGCAGCTTTGGGGGTGTATCCGGAAACACCATATATTTT
CASSFGGVSGNTIYF
>TRBJ1-2|TRBV2|-|-
TGTGCCAGCGGAATGACCGGCGCTTTCTATGGCTACACCTTC
CASGMTGAFYGYTF
>TRBJ2-2|TRBV5-8|-|TRBD2
TGTGCCAGCAGCTTGGTAGGGACTAGCGGGAGTCTCACCGGGGAGCTGTTTTTT
CASSLVGTSGSLTGELFF
>TRBJ2-3|TRBV19|-|-
TGTGCCAGTAGTCGGACTGGATGGGGCACAGATACGCAGTATTTT
CASSRTGWGTDTQYF
>TRBJ2-2|TRBV11-3|few|-
TGTGCCAGCAGCCCTAACACAGTCGGGGAGCTGTTTTTT
CASSPNTVGELFF
>TRBJ2-2|TRBV2|-|-
TGTGCCAGCAGAGAAGACGGCACCGGGGAGCTGTTTTTT
CASREDGTGELFF
>TRBJ1-1|TRBV10-3|once|-
TGTGCCATCAGTGAGTCTAGGTTGGGTGGCACTGAAGCTTTCTTT
CAISESRLGGTEAFF
>TRBJ2-3|TRBV5-4|-|-
TGTGCCAGCAGCTTATCCCCGGACGGCAGCACAGATACGCAGTATTTT
CASSLSPDGSTDTQYF
>TRBJ1-5|TRBV2|few|TRBD1
TGTGCCAGCAGTCCAAGGACAGGGGTCAATCAGCCCCAGCATTTT
CASSPRTGVNQPQHF
>TRBJ2-5|TRBV5-4|-|-
TGTGCCAGCAGCTTCTCAGGGAGTCCCCAAGAGACCCAGTACTTC
CASSFSGSPQETQYF
>TRBJ2-1|TRBV29-1|-|-
TGCAGCGTAGCAACGGACAATGAGCAGTTCTTC
CSVATDNEQFF
>TRBJ2-5|TRBV2|-|-
TGTGCCAGCAGTTTTCTCGGGGAGGAGACCCAGTACTTC
CASSFLGEETQYF
>TRBJ1-4|TRBV7-2|-|-
TGTGCCAGCAGACAGGGAGGGAGTGATGAAAAACTGTTTTTT
CASRQGGSDEKLFF
>TRBJ1-3|TRBV18|few|TRBD1
TGTGCCAGCTCACGCGGGACAGACTCTGGAAACACCATATATTTT
CASSRGTDSGNTIYF
>TRBJ1-1|TRBV19|-|-
TGTGCCAGTACCCTGGGCAGGGCGAACACTGAAGCTTTCTTT
CASTLGRANTEAFF
>TRBJ1-4|TRBV6-6|-|-
TGTGCCAGCCGCAGTGAGACAACTAATGAAAAACTGTTTTTT
CASRSETTNEKLFF
>TRBJ1-1|TRBV2|few|-
TGTGCCAGCAGAATTAGGGGGTTGGCTGAAGCTTTCTTT
CASRIRGLAEAFF
>TRBJ2-7|TRBV6-1|medium-sized|-
TGTGCCAGCAGTGAAGCGCAGGGGCCCTCCTACGAGCAGTACTTC
CASSEAQGPSYEQYF
>TRBJ2-5|TRBV18|-|TRBD2
TGTGCCAGCTCAGCTTTTTCGGCTAGCGGGAATGAAGAGACCCAGTACTTC
CASSAFSASGNEETQYF
>TRBJ1-5|TRBV6-5|few|-
TGTGCCAGCAGTTACTCCAGGGATAGCAATCAGCCCCAGCATTTT
CASSYSRDSNQPQHF
>TRBJ2-3|TRBV7-2|-|-
TGTGCCAGCAGCCCTACTCCCGATACGCAGTATTTT
CASSPTPDTQYF
>TRBJ1-2|TRBV15|-|-
TGTGCCACCAGCAGAGATAAGTTCAGCTACACCTTC
CATSRDKFSYTF
>TRBJ2-5|TRBV11-3|few|TRBD2
TGTGCCAGCAGCTTAGCCGCACTAGCGGGAGGACTCCAAGAGACCCAGTACTTC
CASSLAALAGGLQETQYF
>TRBJ2-1|TRBV15|-|TRBD1
TGTGCCACCAGGAGGGACAGGGGTTACAATGAGCAGTTCTTC
CATRRDRGYNEQFF
>TRBJ2-1|TRBV5-8|-|-
TGTGCCAGCACCACCCATGGGGCCTCCTACAATGAGCAGTTCTTC
CASTTHGASYNEQFF
>TRBJ2-1|TRBV28|once|-
TGTGCCAGCAGTCCCCCTGACTACAATGAGCAGTTCTTC
CASSPPDYNEQFF